The next 31 T cell receptor beta chains were all read from a single sample in a study of OX40 agonist ivuxolimab in advanced cancers. Method: immunoSEQ multiplex PCR; TCRdb's copy keeps in-frame clones and lacks some. The sample contains fewer than 60,000 clones, 85% of which appear only once. The sample in question was CD4+ or CD8+ T cells sorted from blood, obtained in a trial of the OX40 agonist ivuxolimab. The origin of the receptors is an adult with an advanced solid tumor such as melanoma, head and neck, liver or kidney cancer.

This chain uses TRBV7-2 with TRBJ2-7, with D perhaps assigned TRBD1 or TRBD2 (5 bases each). V lost 1 base and J 3 bases, leaving 13 bases between the germline ends. The CDR3 sequence is 15 residues long. Germline V lookup: CDR1 SGHTA, CDR2 FQGNSA. The CDR3 nucleotides read TGTGCCAGCAGCTTAGTGGCAGGGACCATCTACGAGCAGTACTTC. This sequence encodes CASSLVAGTIYEQYF.

The V and J genes are TRBV7-9 and TRBJ1-5; TRBD1 aligns across 9 bases. V shed 4 bases, J shed 4 bases, and the junction held 5 bases outside the gene matches. The CDR3 extends over 15 amino acids. CDR1 SEHNR and CDR2 FQNEAQ come from the germline V gene (reference sequence). Here the CDR3 reads CASSSGGTGNQPQHF. CDR3 nucleotide sequence: TGTGCCAGCAGCTCGGGAGGGACAGGGAATCAGCCCCAGCATTTT.

V usage is TRBV7-6 and J usage is TRBJ1-4; possibly TRBD1 for D (6 bases). The CDR3 spans 16 residues. Germline V CDR1 and CDR2: SGHVS, FNYEAQ. Trimming took 0 bases from V and 7 from J, leaving 15 bases between them. The DNA of the CDR3 is TGTGCCAGCAGCTTAGCGGCCGGGGGCGAGGGTGAAAAACTGTTTTTT. This gives the protein CASSLAAGGEGEKLFF. Full variable domain (remainder filled in from reference TRBV7-6 and TRBJ1-4): GAGVSQSPRYKVTKRGQDVALRCDPISGHVSLYWYRQALGQGPEFLTYFNYEAQQDKSGLPNDRFSAERPEGSISTLTIQRTEQRDSAMYRCASSLAAGGEGEKLFFGSGTQLSVL.

J is TRBJ1-1 and V is TRBV20-1; no firm D call. The V gene lost 6 bases and the J gene lost 6 bases, with 8 bases spanning the gap. Germline loops: CDR1 DFQATT, CDR2 SNEGSKA (reference sequence). The CDR3 spans 10 residues. CDR3 sequence: CSASGAEAFF. CDR3 DNA sequence: TGCAGTGCGAGCGGGGCTGAAGCTTTCTTT.

This clone was seen just once. The J gene is TRBJ1-2, the V gene TRBV2, with D perhaps TRBD1 (6 bases). Germline assignment: CDR1 SNHLY and CDR2 FYNNEI. Trimming left V 4 bases short and J 8 bases short, with 14 bases between. This CDR3 is built from 13 residues. CDR3 sequence reads: CASSGTDPGGYTF. The CDR3 DNA follows: TGTGCCAGCAGTGGGACAGACCCTGGGGGCTACACCTTC.

The DNA of the CDR3 is TGTGCCAGCAGCTGGCGGGGTAATGCCTACGAGCAGTACTTC. Translation gives CASSWRGNAYEQYF. V usage is TRBV7-6 and J usage is TRBJ2-7, with D possibly being TRBD2 (6 bases). This CDR3 has 14 amino acids. CDR1 is SGHVS, CDR2 FNYEAQ, per germline. The V end was cut by 4 bases, the J end by 2 bases, with 12 bases between. The whole variable domain, remainder taken from reference TRBV7-6 and TRBJ2-7, is GAGVSQSPRYKVTKRGQDVALRCDPISGHVSLYWYRQALGQGPEFLTYFNYEAQQDKSGLPNDRFSAERPEGSISTLTIQRTEQRDSAMYRCASSWRGNAYEQYFGPGTRLTVT.

This chain links TRBV28 with TRBJ2-7, with TRBD1 as a possible D gene (6 bases). The CDR3 extends over 14 amino acids. Trimming cost V 6 bases and J 4 bases, with 16 bases left between them. Germline assignment: CDR1 MDHEN and CDR2 SYDVKM. The CDR3 sequence is CASRRSVQGYEQYV. The CDR3 DNA reads as TGTGCCAGCAGGAGGTCCGTACAGGGTTACGAGCAGTACGTC.

This chain joins TRBV7-6 and TRBJ1-2; D is possibly TRBD1 (5 bases). Trimming took 1 base from V and 5 from J, leaving 11 bases between them. Germline V gene sequence: CDR1 SGHVS, CDR2 FNYEAQ. The CDR3 spans 14 residues. This chain's CDR3 is CASSLGQGSYGYTF. The CDR3 DNA reads as TGTGCCAGCAGCTTAGGGCAGGGATCGTATGGCTACACCTTC.

This clone has a handful of counts. The CDR3 reads CASSQRHPSYEQYV. In nucleotides, the CDR3 is TGCGCCAGCAGCCAACGTCACCCGTCTTACGAGCAGTACGTC. The chain uses TRBV4-1 and TRBJ2-7, with unresolved D. The V end was cut by 2 bases, the J end by 4 bases, with 12 bases between. The CDR3 totals 14 residues. Germline V gene lookup returns CDR1 MGHRA and CDR2 YSYEKL.

V is TRBV6-5 and J is TRBJ1-5, with D unclear. Between the trimmed V and J ends, which lost 6 bases and 1 base, there was a span of 10 bases. The CDR3 covers 14 residues. Looked up from germline, CDR1 is MNHEY and CDR2 is SVGAGI. CDR3 residues: CASSTGESNQPQHF. CDR3 bases: TGTGCCAGCAGCACCGGGGAAAGCAATCAGCCCCAGCATTTT.

V usage is TRBV19 and J usage is TRBJ2-2; D perhaps matches TRBD1 (6 bases). V lost 6 bases, J lost 6 bases, and 17 bases lay in between. Germline CDR1 reads LNHDA; CDR2 reads SQIVND (reference sequence). This CDR3 is built from 15 residues. The CDR3 nucleotides are TGTGCCAGTAGCGACCTTGGGGGCGACGCCGGGGAGCTGTTTTTT. Its protein product is CASSDLGGDAGELFF.

The rearrangement joins TRBV6-6 to TRBJ1-5; 7 nucleotides agree with TRBD1. Trimming cost V 9 bases and J 9 bases; bases outside gene matches: 5. This CDR3 comprises 11 residues. Germline V gene sequence: CDR1 MNHNY, CDR2 SVGAGI (reference sequence). CDR3 loop: CASTGVGPQHF. The CDR3 DNA follows: TGTGCCAGTACAGGGGTCGGGCCCCAGCATTTT.

The chain couples TRBV10-2 to TRBJ2-2, with TRBD2 as a possible D gene (7 bases). Germline V lookup: CDR1 WSHSY, CDR2 SAAADI. The length of the CDR3 is 15 residues. Trimming took off 2 bases at V and 7 bases at J, with 14 bases between the two ends. CDR3 protein: CASSEGGARHGELFF. The CDR3 DNA reads TGCGCCAGCAGTGAGGGGGGGGCGCGCCACGGGGAGCTGTTTTTT.

This chain joins TRBV4-1 and TRBJ1-5, with D unresolved. The germline CDR1 and CDR2 sequences are MGHRA and YSYEKL. Trimming stripped 1 base from V and 0 bases from J, with 7 bases between. CDR3 length equals 15 residues. CDR3 DNA: TGCGCCAGCAGCCAAGGGTCGGATAGCAATCAGCCCCAGCATTTT. Translation gives CASSQGSDSNQPQHF.

The chain has TRBV6-1 and TRBJ1-1; the D gene is possibly TRBD1 (5 bases). V was clipped by 7 bases and J by 10 bases, with 16 bases between them. The CDR3 contains 12 residues. The germline V gene encodes CDR1 MNHNS and CDR2 SASEGT. The CDR3 bases are TGTGCCAGCAATACAGGACCCCAGGGAGCTTTCTTT. Residues: CASNTGPQGAFF.

The V gene is TRBV5-1, the J gene TRBJ2-2, with 13 bases identical to TRBD2. Germline CDR1 is SGHRS and CDR2 is YFSETQ. The CDR3 is made up of 17 amino acids. V lost 3 bases, J lost 6 bases, and 8 bases stayed unmatched. DNA for the CDR3: TGCGCCAGCAGCTGGACTAGCGGGGGCACCGGGGCCGGGGAGCTGTTTTTT. Translating gives CASSWTSGGTGAGELFF.

V is TRBV7-9 and J is TRBJ2-1, with 9 bases identical to TRBD2. The germline gives CDR1 SEHNR, CDR2 FQNEAQ (reference sequence). This CDR3 is built from 15 residues. V was clipped by 3 bases and J by 5 bases; unmatched bases: 5. The CDR3 reads CASSFAVAGDNEQFF. CDR3 sequence (DNA): TGTGCCAGCAGCTTCGCTGTAGCGGGGGACAATGAGCAGTTCTTC.

The V gene is TRBV27, the J gene TRBJ2-4, with 9 positions matching TRBD2. Germline CDR1 and CDR2: MNHEY and SMNVEV (reference sequence). Trimming took 3 bases from V and 11 from J; bases not matched to a gene: 8. The CDR3 is 14 residues long. CDR3: CASSLASGEGVQYF. The CDR3 bases are TGTGCCAGCAGTTTGGCTAGCGGGGAAGGAGTTCAGTACTTC.

In its sample, this clone was seen a few times. The rearrangement links TRBV27 to TRBJ2-7, with D possibly being TRBD2 (7 bases). This CDR3 is 15 amino acids long. Germline loops: CDR1 MNHEY, CDR2 SMNVEV (reference sequence). Trimming took 2 bases from V and 5 from J, leaving 16 bases between them. In DNA form, the CDR3 reads TGTGCCAGCAGTTTAGGGTGGGGGGGCGGCAACGAGCAGTACTTC. It specifies CASSLGWGGGNEQYF.

The chain carries TRBV15 and TRBJ1-1, with 10 bases lining up with TRBD1. V gave up 5 bases and J gave up 5 bases; unmatched junction bases: 8. CDR1 is LNHNV, CDR2 YYDKDF, per germline (reference sequence). This CDR3 region has 15 residues. The CDR3 region is CATSGGQGLKTEAFF. DNA of the CDR3: TGTGCCACCAGCGGGGGACAGGGGTTAAAGACTGAAGCTTTCTTT.

The chain carries TRBV7-2 and TRBJ2-1; TRBD1 matches 8 bases. Germline-derived CDR1 and CDR2 are SGHTA and FQGNSA. This CDR3 region has 15 residues. V was clipped by 0 bases and J by 2 bases; unmatched bases: 0. CDR3 residues: CASSLAQGAYNEQFF. DNA of the CDR3: TGTGCCAGCAGCTTAGCACAGGGGGCCTACAATGAGCAGTTCTTC.

The chain joins TRBV14 to TRBJ1-6; 7 bases are shared with TRBD1. The CDR3 sequence is 15 residues long. Germline loops: CDR1 SGHDN, CDR2 FVKESK. V trimming: 2 bases; J trimming: 8 bases; junction bases outside the gene matches: 6. CDR3 nucleotide sequence: TGTGCCAGCAGCCAAAGGAGAACAGGGGATTCACCCCTCCACTTT. Amino acid sequence: CASSQRRTGDSPLHF.

This clone appeared a few times. This sequence joins TRBV4-2 and TRBJ1-1; D not resolved. Looked up from germline, CDR1 is LGHNA and CDR2 is YNFKEQ. V lost 3 bases to trimming and J lost 0 bases, with 5 bases between them. This CDR3 is 13 amino acids long. The CDR3, as DNA: TGTGCCAGCAGCCAGACCCTGAACACTGAAGCTTTCTTT. Protein sequence: CASSQTLNTEAFF.

The V and J genes are TRBV2 and TRBJ1-2, with 7 bases lining up with TRBD1. This CDR3 contains 16 residues. V lost 5 bases, J lost 1 base, and 10 bases stayed unmatched. Germline V gene data show CDR1 as SNHLY and CDR2 as FYNNEI. The CDR3 DNA sequence: TGTGCCAGCAGTAACCGACAGGGCCTACTTAACTATGGCTACACCTTC. Amino acid sequence: CASSNRQGLLNYGYTF.

The chain uses TRBV2 and TRBJ2-2, with TRBD2 identical over 10 bases. The V segment lost 9 bases and the J segment 4 bases; nucleotides outside the gene matches: 8. The CDR3 spans 15 residues. CDR1 and CDR2 (germline): SNHLY, FYNNEI. CDR3 bases: TGTGCCAGAGGAGCGGGGGGGCGCGGCACCGGGGAGCTGTTTTTT. Protein sequence: CARGAGGRGTGELFF. The whole variable domain, filled in from reference TRBV2 and TRBJ2-2, reads EPEVTQTPSHQVTQMGQEVILRCVPISNHLYFYWYRQILGQKVEFLVSFYNNEISEKSEIFDDQFSVERPDGSNFTLKIRSTKLEDSAMYFCARGAGGRGTGELFFGEGSRLTVL.

The rearrangement uses TRBV10-3 and TRBJ2-7, with 9 bases identical to TRBD1. The germline gives CDR1 ENHRY, CDR2 SYGVKD. This CDR3 has 12 amino acids. V lost 9 bases and J lost 7; bases outside the gene matches: 7. As DNA, the CDR3 is TGTGCCATGGTACAGGGGGCTTGGGAGCAGTACGTC. This gives the protein CAMVQGAWEQYV.

The CDR3 DNA is TGTGCCAGCAGCTTAGGGGGGGACTACAATGAGCAGTTCTTC. This translates into CASSLGGDYNEQFF. J is TRBJ2-1 and V is TRBV7-8; a weak D match, TRBD2 (6 bases). Trimming stripped 1 base from V and 3 bases from J, with 7 bases between. CDR3 length: 14 amino acids. CDR1 is SGHVS and CDR2 is FQNEAQ in the germline V gene.

V gene TRBV4-1 combines with J gene TRBJ1-4, with TRBD1 as a possible D gene (6 bases). The CDR3 spans 14 residues. Germline V gene sequence: CDR1 MGHRA, CDR2 YSYEKL. V was pared by 1 base and J by 7 bases, with 10 bases between. The CDR3 DNA sequence: TGCGCCAGCAGCCAAGCCAGGGGAGTTGAAAAACTGTTTTTT. This gives the protein CASSQARGVEKLFF.

This chain connects TRBV6-5 to TRBJ1-1; TRBD1 aligns across 7 bases. Germline CDR1 is MNHEY and CDR2 is SVGAGI. After removal of 2 bases from V and 3 bases from J, the junction contained 6 bases not matched to a gene. CDR3 length: 15 residues. Here the CDR3 reads CASSYGTGEDTEAFF. The DNA for the CDR3 is TGTGCCAGCAGTTACGGTACAGGGGAGGACACTGAAGCTTTCTTT.

This chain links TRBV2 with TRBJ1-5; unclear D gene. From germline, CDR1 is SNHLY and CDR2 FYNNEI. V gave up 1 base and J gave up 6 bases, with 10 bases separating them. This CDR3 region has 14 residues. DNA for the CDR3: TGTGCCAGCAGTGAAGGGGAATTACTTCAGCCCCAGCATTTT. Amino acids: CASSEGELLQPQHF.

In this sample, this clone turned up once. The rearrangement links TRBV7-9 to TRBJ2-3; D unclear. The CDR3 sequence is 16 residues long. Germline V lookup: CDR1 SEHNR, CDR2 FQNEAQ (reference sequence). V was cut by 4 bases and J by 0 bases, with 14 bases left in between. CDR3 amino acids: CASSSPPRRSTDTQYF. CDR3 DNA sequence: TGTGCCAGCAGCTCTCCCCCGAGACGTAGCACAGATACGCAGTATTTT. Based on the CDR3 plus reference TRBV7-9 and TRBJ2-3, the full variable domain is DTGVSQNPRHKITKRGQNVTFRCDPISEHNRLYWYRQTLGQGPEFLTYFQNEAQLEKSRLLSDRFSAERPKGSFSTLEIQRTEQGDSAMYLCASSSPPRRSTDTQYFGPGTRLTVL.